This T cell receptor (beta chain) was sequenced for a study of T cell responses to AZD1222 COVID-19 vaccine. This clone appeared a single time. Its antigen is unknown. Per the germline V gene, CDR1 is SGHNT and CDR2 is YYREEE (reference sequence). The CDR3 is 17 amino acids. The junction had 18 bases not matched to a gene; V was cut back by 7 bases and J by 7 bases. Study-level points and caveats: With dominance at 160-218 and 743-854, vaccine-associated CD4 TCRs spanned spike.

Second doses at about 4 or about 12 weeks were pooled. Assay used: immunoSEQ multiplex PCR; TCRdb lists only in-frame clones, some missing. The sample lists 95,000 to 150,000 clones, approximately 85% occurring once. This chain links TRBV5-4 with TRBJ2-2; 8 bases map to TRBD2. The TCR originated in an adult who received the AZD1222 COVID-19 vaccine. Material: peripheral blood, obtained 28 days after the second AZD1222 dose. CDR3 protein: CASPSTGRGAGGGELFF. The CDR3 DNA reads TGTGCCAGCCCTTCCACCGGGCGGGGGGCTGGGGGCGGGGAGCTGTTTTTT.